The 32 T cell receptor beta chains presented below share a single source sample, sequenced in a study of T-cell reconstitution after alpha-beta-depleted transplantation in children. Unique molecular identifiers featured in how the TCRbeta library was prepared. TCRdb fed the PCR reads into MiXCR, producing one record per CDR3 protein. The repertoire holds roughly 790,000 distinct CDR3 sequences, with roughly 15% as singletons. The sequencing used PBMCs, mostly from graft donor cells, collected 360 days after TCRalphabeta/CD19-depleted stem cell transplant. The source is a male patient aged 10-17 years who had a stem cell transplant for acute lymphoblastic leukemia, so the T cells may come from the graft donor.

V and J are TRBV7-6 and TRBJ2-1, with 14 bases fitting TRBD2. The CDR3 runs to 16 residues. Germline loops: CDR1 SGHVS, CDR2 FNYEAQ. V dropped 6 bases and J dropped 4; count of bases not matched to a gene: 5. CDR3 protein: CASRPTSGRAYNEQFF. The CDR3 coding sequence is TGTGCCAGCAGACCGACTAGCGGGAGGGCTTACAATGAGCAGTTCTTC.

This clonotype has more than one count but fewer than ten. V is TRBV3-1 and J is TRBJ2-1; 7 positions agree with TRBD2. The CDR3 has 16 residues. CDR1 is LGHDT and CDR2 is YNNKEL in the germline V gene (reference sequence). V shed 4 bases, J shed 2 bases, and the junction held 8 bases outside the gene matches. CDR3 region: CASSPSEGGAYNEQFF. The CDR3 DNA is TGTGCCAGCAGCCCCTCCGAGGGAGGGGCCTACAATGAGCAGTTCTTC.

In nucleotides, the CDR3 is TGCGCCAGCAGCTTGGTTCCAGCTCAAGAGACCCAGTACTTC. Amino acid sequence: CASSLVPAQETQYF. The V call is TRBV5-1, the J call TRBJ2-5; no clear D gene. CDR1 is SGHRS and CDR2 is YFSETQ in the germline V gene. V lost 0 bases to trimming and J lost 2 bases, with 8 bases between them. The CDR3 has 14 residues.

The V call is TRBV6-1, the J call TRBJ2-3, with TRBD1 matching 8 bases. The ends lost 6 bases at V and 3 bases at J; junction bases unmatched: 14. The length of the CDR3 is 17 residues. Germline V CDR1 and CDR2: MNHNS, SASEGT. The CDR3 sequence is CASRHPSGTGPTDTQYF. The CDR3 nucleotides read TGTGCCAGCAGGCACCCCTCCGGGACAGGCCCGACAGATACGCAGTATTTT.

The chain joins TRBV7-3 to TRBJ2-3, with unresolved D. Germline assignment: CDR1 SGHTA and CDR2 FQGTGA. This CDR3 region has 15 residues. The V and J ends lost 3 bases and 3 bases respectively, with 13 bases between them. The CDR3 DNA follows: TGTGCCAGCAGCTTGGGGTTCGGAGCGACAGATACGCAGTATTTT. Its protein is CASSLGFGATDTQYF.

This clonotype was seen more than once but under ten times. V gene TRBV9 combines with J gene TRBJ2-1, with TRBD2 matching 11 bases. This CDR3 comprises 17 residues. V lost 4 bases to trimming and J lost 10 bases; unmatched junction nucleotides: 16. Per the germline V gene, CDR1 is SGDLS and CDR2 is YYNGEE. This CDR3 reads CASSPQLAGVSGGEQFF. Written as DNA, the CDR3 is TGTGCCAGCAGCCCCCAACTAGCGGGAGTCTCTGGTGGCGAGCAGTTCTTC.

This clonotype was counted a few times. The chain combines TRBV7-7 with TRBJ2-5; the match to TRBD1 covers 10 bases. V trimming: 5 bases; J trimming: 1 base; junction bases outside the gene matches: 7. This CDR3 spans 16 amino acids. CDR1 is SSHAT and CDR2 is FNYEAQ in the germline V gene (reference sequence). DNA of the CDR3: TGTGCCAGCAGCCCGCGAAGGACAGGGGGCCAAGAGACCCAGTACTTC. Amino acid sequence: CASSPRRTGGQETQYF. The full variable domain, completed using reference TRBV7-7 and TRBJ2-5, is GAGVSQSPRYKVTKRGQDVTLRCDPISSHATLYWYQQALGQGPEFLTYFNYEAQPDKSGLPSDRFSAERPEGSISTLTIQRTEQRDSAMYRCASSPRRTGGQETQYFGPGTRLLVL.

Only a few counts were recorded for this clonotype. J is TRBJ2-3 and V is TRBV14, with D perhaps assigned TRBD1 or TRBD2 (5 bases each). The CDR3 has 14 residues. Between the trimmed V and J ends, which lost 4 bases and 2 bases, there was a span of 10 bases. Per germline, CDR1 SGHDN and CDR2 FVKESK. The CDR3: CASSPGTFTDTQYF. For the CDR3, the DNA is TGTGCCAGCAGCCCCGGGACGTTCACAGATACGCAGTATTTT.

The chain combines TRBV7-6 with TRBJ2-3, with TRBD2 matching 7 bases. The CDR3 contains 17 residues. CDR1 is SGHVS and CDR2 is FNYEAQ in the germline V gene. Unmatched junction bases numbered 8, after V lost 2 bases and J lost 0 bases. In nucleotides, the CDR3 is TGTGCCAGCAGCTTACTATTGGGGAGGGAGAGCACAGATACGCAGTATTTT. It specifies CASSLLLGRESTDTQYF.

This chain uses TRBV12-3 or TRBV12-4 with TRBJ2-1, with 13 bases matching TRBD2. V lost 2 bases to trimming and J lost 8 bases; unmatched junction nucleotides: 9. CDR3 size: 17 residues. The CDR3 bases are TGTGCCAGCAGTTTACCAGGACTAGCGGGAGTAGGGGATGAGCAGTTCTTC. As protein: CASSLPGLAGVGDEQFF.

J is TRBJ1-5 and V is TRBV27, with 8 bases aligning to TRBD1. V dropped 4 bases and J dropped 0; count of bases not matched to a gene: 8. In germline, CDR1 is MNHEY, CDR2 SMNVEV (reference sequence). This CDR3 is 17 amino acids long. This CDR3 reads CASSSDREFYSNQPQHF. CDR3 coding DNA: TGTGCCAGCAGTTCGGACAGGGAATTTTATAGCAATCAGCCCCAGCATTTT.

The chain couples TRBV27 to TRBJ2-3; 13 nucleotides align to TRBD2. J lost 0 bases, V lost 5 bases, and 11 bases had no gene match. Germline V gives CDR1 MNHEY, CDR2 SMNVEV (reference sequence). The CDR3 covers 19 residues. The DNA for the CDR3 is TGTGCCAGCAGTCGAACCTCACCGGGACTAGCGGGAAGCACAGATACGCAGTATTTT. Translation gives CASSRTSPGLAGSTDTQYF.

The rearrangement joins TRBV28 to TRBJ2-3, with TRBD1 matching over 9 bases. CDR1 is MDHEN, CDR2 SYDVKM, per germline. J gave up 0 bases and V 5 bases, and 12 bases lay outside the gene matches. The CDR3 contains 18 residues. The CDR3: CASSTGQGPRLSTDTQYF. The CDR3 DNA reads TGTGCCAGCAGTACCGGACAGGGGCCGCGGCTTAGCACAGATACGCAGTATTTT. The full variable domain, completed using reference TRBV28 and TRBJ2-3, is DVKVTQSSRYLVKRTGEKVFLECVQDMDHENMFWYRQDPGLGLRLIYFSYDVKMKEKGDIPEGYSVSREKKERFSLILESASTNQTSMYLCASSTGQGPRLSTDTQYFGPGTRLTVL.

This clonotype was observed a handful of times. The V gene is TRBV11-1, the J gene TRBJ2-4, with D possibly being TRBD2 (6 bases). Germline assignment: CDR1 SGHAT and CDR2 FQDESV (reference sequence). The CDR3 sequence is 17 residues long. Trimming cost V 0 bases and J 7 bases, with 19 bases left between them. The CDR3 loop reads CASSLAPGGSRENIQYF. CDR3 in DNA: TGTGCCAGCAGCTTAGCACCCGGAGGGAGCAGGGAGAACATTCAGTACTTC.

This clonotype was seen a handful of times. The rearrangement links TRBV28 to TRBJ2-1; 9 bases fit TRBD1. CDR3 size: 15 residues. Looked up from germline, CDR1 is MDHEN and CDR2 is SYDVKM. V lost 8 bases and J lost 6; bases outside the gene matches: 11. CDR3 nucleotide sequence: TGTGCCAGCGGGGGAACCGGGACAGGGATCAATGAGCAGTTCTTC. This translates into CASGGTGTGINEQFF.

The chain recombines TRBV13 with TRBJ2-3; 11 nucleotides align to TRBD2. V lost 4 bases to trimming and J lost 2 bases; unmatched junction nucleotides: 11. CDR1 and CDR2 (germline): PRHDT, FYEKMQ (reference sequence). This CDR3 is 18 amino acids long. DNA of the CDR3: TGTGCCAGCAGCTGGGCCGGGCTAGCGGGAGGCCCCACAGATACGCAGTATTTT. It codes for CASSWAGLAGGPTDTQYF.

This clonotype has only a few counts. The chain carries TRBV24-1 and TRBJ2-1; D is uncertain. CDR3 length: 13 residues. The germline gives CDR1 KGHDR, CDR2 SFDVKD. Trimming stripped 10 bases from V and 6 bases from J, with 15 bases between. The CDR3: CATRDPGRNEQFF. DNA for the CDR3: TGTGCCACTAGAGACCCCGGACGCAATGAGCAGTTCTTC.

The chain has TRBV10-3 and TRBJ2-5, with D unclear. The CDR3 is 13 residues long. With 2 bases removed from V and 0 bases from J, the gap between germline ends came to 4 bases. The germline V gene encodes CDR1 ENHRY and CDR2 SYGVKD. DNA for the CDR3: TGTGCCATCAGTGAGACAGACCAAGAGACCCAGTACTTC. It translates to CAISETDQETQYF.

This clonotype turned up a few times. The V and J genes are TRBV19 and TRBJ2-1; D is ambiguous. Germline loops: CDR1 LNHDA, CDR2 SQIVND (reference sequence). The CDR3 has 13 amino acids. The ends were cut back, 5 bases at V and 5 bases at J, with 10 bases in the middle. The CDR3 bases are TGTGCCAGTAGTGATCTCAATAACAATGAGCAGTTCTTC. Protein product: CASSDLNNNEQFF.

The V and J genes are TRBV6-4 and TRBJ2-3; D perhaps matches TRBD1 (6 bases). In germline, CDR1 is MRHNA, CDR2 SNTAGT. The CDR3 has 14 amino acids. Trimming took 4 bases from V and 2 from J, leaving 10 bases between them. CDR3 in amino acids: CASSADSFTDTQYF. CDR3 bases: TGTGCCAGCAGTGCGGACAGCTTCACAGATACGCAGTATTTT.

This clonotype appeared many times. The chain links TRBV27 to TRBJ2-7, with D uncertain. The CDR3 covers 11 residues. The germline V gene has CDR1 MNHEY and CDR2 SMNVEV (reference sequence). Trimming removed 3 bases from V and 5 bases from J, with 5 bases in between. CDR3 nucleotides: TGTGCCAGCAGTTTCAACCACGAGCAGTACTTC. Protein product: CASSFNHEQYF.

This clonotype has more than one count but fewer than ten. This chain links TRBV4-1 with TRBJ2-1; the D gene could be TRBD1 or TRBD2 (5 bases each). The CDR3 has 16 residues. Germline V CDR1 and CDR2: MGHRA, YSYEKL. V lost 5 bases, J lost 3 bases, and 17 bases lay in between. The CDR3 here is CASSSPGTMIYNEQFF. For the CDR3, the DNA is TGCGCCAGCAGCTCCCCCGGGACCATGATCTACAATGAGCAGTTCTTC.

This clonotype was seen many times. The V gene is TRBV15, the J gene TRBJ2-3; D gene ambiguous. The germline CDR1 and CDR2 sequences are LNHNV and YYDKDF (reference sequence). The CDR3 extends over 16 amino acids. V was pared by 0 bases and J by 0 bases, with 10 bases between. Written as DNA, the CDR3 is TGTGCCACCAGCAGAGATCGATCTGCTAGCACAGATACGCAGTATTTT. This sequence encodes CATSRDRSASTDTQYF.

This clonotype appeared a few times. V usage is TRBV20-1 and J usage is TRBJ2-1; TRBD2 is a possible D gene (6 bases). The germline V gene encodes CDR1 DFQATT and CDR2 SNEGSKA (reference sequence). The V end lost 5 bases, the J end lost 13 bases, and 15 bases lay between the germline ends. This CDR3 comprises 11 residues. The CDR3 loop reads CSAGGGPGQFF. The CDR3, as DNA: TGCAGTGCTGGAGGAGGGCCCGGCCAGTTCTTC.

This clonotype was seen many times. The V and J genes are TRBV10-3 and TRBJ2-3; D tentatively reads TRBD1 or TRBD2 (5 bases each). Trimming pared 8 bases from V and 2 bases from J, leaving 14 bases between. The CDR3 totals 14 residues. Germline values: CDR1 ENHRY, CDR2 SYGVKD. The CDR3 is CAIGTSGLTDTQYF. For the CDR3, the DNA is TGTGCCATCGGGACCTCGGGCCTCACAGATACGCAGTATTTT.

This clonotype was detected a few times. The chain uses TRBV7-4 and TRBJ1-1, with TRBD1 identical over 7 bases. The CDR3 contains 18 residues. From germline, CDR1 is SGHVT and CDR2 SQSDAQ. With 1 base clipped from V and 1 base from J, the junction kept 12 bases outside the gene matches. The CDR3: CASSLGLGTVGRNTEAFF. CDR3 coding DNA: TGTGCCAGCAGCTTAGGGCTCGGGACAGTCGGAAGGAACACTGAAGCTTTCTTT.

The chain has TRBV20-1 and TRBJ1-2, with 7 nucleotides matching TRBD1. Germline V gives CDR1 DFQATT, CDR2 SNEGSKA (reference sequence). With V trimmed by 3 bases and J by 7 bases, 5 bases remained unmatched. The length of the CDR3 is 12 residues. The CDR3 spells CSARNDRAGYTF. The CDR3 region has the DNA TGCAGTGCTAGGAACGACAGGGCTGGCTACACCTTC.

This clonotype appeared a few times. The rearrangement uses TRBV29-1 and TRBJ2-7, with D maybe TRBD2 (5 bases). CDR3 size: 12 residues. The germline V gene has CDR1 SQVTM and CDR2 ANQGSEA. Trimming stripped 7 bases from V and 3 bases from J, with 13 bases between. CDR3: CSGHGGDYEQYF. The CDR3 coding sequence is TGCAGCGGACACGGAGGCGACTACGAGCAGTACTTC.

The CDR3 sequence is CASTGTGLDPNYGYTF. CDR3 sequence (DNA): TGTGCCAGCACCGGGACAGGGTTAGATCCTAACTATGGCTACACCTTC. The chain employs TRBV12-3 or TRBV12-4 and TRBJ1-2, with 9 bases lining up with TRBD1. The CDR3 has 16 residues. Trimming cost V 7 bases and J 0 bases; bases outside gene matches: 9.

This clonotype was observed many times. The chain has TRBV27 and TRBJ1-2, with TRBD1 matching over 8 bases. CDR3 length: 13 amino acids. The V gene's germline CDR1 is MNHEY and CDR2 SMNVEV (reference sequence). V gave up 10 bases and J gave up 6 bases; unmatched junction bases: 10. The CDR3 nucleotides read TGTGCCACCCACAGGGGGAACGGAGATGGCTACACCTTC. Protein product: CATHRGNGDGYTF.

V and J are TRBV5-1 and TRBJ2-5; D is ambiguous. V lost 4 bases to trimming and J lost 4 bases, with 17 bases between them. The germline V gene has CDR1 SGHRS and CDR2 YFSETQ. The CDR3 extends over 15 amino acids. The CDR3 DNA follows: TGCGCCAGCAGCCCAACTGACAAGCGCGGAGAGACCCAGTACTTC. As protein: CASSPTDKRGETQYF.

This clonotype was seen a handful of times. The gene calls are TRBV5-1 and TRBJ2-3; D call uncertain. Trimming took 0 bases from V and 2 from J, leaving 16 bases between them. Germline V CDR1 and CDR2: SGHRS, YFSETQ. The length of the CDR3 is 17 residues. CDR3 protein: CASSLGLLVIYTDTQYF. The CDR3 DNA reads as TGCGCCAGCAGCTTGGGTCTCCTAGTTATCTACACAGATACGCAGTATTTT.